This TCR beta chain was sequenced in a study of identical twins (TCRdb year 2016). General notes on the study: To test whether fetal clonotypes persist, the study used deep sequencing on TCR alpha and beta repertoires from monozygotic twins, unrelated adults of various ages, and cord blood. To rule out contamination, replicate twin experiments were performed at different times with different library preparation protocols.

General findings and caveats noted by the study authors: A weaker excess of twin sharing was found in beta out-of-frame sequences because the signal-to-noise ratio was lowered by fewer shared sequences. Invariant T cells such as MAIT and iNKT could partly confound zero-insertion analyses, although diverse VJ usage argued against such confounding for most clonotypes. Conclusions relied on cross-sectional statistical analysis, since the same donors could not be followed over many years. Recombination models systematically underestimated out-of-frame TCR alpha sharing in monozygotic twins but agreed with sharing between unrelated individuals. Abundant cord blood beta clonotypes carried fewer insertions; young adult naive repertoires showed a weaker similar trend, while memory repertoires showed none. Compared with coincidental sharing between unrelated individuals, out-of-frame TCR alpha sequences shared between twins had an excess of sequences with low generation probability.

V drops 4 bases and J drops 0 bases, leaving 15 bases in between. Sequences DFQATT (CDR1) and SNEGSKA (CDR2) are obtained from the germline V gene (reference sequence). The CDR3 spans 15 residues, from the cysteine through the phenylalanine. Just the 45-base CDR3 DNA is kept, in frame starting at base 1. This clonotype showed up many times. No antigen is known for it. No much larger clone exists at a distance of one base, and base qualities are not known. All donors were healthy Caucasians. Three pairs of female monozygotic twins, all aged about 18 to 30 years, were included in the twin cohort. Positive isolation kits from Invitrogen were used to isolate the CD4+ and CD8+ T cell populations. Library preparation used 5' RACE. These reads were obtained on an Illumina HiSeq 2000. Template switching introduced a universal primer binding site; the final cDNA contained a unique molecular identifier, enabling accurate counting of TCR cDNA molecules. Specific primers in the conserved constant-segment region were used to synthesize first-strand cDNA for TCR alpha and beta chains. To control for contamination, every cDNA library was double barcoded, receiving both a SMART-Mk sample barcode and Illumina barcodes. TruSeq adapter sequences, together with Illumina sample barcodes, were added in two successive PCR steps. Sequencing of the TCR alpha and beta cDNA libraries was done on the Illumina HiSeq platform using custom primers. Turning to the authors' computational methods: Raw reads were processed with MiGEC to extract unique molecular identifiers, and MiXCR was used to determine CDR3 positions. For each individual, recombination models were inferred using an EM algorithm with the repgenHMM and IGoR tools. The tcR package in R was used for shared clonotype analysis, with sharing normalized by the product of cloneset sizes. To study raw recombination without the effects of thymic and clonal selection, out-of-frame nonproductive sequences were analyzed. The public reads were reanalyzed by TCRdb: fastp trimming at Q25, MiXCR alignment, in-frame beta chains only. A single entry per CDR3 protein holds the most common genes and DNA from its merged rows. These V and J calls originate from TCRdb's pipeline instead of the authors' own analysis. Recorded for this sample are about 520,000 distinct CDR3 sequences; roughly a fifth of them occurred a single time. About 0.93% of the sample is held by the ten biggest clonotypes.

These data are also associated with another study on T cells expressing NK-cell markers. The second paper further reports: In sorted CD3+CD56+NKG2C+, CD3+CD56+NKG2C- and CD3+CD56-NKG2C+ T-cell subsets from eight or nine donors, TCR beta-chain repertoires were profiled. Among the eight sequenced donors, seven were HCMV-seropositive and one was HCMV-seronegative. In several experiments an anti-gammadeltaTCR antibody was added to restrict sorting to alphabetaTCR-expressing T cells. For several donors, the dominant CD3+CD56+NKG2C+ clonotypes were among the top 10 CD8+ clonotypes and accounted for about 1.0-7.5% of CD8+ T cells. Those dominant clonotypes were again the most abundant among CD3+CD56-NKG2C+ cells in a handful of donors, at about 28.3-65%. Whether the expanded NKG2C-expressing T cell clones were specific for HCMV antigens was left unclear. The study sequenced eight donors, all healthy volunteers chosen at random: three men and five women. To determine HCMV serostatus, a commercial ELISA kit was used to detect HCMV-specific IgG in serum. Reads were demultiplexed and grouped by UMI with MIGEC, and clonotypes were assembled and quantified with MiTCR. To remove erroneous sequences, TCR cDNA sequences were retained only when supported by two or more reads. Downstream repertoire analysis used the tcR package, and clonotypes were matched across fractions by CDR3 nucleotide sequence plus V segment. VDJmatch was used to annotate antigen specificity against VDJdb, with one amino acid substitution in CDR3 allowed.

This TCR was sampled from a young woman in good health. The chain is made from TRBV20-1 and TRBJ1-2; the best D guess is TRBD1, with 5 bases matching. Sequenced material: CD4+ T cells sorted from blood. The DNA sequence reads TGCAGTGCTACACCCGGGGGTATTCCTAACTATGGCTACACCTTC. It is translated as CSATPGGIPNYGYTF.